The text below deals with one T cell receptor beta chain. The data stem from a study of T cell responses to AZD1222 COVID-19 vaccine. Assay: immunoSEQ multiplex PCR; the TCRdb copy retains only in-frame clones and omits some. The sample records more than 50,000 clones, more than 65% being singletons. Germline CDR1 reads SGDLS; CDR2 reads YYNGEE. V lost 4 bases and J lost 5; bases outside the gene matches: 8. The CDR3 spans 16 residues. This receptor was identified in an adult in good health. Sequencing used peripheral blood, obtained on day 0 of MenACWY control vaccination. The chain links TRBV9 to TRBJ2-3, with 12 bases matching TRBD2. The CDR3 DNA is TGTGCCAGCAGCTACCTACTAGCGGGGGGCCGAGATACGCAGTATTTT. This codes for CASSYLLAGGRDTQYF.